The entry below describes one TCR beta chain. The data stem from a study of T cell changes during pregnancy in multiple sclerosis. Measured with immunoSEQ multiplex PCR; TCRdb has only the in-frame clones, and not every one. The sample lists about 59,000 clones; 92% were seen once. The clonotype was recovered from a female donor in good health, enrolled as a control in a pregnancy study. The sample in question was peripheral blood, obtained in the third trimester of pregnancy.

CDR3: CASSSSSGTGHYEQYF. DNA of the CDR3: TGTGCCAGCAGCTCAAGCTCCGGGACAGGGCACTACGAGCAGTACTTC. The chain is built from TRBV14 and TRBJ2-7; 9 bases line up with TRBD1. Germline V gene data show CDR1 as SGHDN and CDR2 as FVKESK. Germline trimming cut 5 bases from V and 3 bases from J; bases unmatched to any gene: 11. The CDR3 covers 16 residues.